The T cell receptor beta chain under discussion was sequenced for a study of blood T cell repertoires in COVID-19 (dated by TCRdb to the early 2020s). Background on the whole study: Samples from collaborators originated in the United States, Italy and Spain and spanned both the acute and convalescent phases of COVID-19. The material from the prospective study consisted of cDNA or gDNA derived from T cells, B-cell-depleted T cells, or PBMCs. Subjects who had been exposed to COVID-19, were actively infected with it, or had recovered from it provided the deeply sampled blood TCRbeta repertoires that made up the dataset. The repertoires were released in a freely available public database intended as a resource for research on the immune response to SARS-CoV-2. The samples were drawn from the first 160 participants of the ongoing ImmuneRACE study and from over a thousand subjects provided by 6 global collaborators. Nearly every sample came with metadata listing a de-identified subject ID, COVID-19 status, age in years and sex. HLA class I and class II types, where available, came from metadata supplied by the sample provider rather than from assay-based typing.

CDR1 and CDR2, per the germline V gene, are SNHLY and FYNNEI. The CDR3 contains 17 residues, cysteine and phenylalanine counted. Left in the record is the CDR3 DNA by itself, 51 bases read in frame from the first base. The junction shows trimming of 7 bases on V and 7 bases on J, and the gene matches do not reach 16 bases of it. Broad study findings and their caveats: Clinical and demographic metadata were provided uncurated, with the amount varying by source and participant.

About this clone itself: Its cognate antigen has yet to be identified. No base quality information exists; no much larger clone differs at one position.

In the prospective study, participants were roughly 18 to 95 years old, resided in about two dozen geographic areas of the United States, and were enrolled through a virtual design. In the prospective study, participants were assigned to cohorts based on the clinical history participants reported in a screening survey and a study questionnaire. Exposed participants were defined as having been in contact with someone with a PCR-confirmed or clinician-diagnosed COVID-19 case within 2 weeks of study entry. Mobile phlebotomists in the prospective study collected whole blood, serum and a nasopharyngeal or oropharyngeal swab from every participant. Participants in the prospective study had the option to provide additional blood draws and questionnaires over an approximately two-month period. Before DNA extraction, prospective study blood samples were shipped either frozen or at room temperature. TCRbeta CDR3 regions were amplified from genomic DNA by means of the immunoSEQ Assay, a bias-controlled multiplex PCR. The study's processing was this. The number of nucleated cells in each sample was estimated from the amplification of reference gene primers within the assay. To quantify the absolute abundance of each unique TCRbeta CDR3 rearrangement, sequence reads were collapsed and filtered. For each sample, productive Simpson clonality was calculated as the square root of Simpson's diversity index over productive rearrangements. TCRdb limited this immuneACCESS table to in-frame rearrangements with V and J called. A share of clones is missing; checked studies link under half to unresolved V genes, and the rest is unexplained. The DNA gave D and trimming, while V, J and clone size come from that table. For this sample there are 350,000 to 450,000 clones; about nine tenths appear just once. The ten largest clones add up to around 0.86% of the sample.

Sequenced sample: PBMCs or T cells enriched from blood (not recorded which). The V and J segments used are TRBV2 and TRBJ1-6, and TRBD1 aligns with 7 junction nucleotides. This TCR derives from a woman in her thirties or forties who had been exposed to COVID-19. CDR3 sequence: CASTAGNRGFGNSPLHF. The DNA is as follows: TGTGCCAGCACGGCCGGAAACAGGGGATTCGGGAATTCACCCCTCCACTTT.